This TCR beta chain appears in the sequencing data of a study of CD8+ T cells in alopecia areata. At the level of the study: Among treated patients, oral tofacitinib was administered at 5 to 10 mg twice daily. Study observations and caveats: Persistence in scalp and blood during tofacitinib was observed for many expanded lesional clones.

Described treatment: oral pan-JAK inhibitor, 5-10 mg twice daily. Both peripheral blood and punch biopsies of lesional scalp skin were obtained from patients who had alopecia areata. Looked up from germline, CDR1 is GTSNPN and CDR2 is SVGIG (reference sequence). V lost 0 bases to trimming and J lost 3 bases, with 4 bases between them. The CDR3 length is 12 residues. Regarding this clone: The antigen is unknown.

Extracted RNA was reverse transcribed, and the resulting cDNA served as sequencing template. Assay used: immunoSEQ multiplex PCR; TCRdb lists only in-frame clones, some missing. The sample records over 150,000 clones, approximately 55% being singletons. The rearrangement uses TRBV30 and TRBJ2-3; D remains ambiguous. This TCR came from a human donor with alopecia areata. This specimen was CD8+ T cells sorted from blood, taken at week 24, from a patient treated with tofacitinib. The CDR3 region is CAWSVGTDTQYF. CDR3 bases: TGTGCCTGGAGTGTAGGGACAGATACGCAGTATTTT.